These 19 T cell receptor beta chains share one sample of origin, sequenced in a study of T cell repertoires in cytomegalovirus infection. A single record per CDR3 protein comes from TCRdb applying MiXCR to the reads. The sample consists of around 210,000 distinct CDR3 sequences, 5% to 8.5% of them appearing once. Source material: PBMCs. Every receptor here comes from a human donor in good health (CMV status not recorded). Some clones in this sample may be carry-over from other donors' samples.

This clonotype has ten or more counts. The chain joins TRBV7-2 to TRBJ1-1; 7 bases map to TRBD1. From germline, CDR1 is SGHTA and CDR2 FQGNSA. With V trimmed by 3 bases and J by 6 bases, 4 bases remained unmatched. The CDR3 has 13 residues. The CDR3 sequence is CASSFSQGAEAFF. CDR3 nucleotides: TGTGCCAGCAGCTTCTCGCAGGGGGCTGAAGCTTTCTTT.

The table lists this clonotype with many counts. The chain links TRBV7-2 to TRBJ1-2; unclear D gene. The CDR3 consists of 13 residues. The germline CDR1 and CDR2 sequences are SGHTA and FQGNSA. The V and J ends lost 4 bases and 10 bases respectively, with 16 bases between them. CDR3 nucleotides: TGTGCCAGCAGCTCCTTCGGACCATGGGCCTACACCTTC. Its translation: CASSSFGPWAYTF.

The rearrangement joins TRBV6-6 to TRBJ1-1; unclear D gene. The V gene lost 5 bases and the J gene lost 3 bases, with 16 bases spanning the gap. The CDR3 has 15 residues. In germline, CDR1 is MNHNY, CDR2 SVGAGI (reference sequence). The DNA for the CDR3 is TGTGCCAGCAGTCCCTCCCCCGGGAGGGACACTGAAGCTTTCTTT. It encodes CASSPSPGRDTEAFF.

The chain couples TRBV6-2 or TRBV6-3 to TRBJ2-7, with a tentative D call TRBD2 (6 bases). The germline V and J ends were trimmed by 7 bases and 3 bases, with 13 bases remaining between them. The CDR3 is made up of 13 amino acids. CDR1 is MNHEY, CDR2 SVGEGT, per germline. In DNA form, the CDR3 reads TGTGCCAGCACCCCAGGGAGGCTCTACGAGCAGTACTTC. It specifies CASTPGRLYEQYF.

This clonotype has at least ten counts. CDR3 amino acids: CASSFQFRGEGEAFF. The CDR3 DNA reads TGTGCCAGCAGCTTCCAATTCAGGGGGGAAGGTGAAGCTTTCTTT. This sequence joins TRBV11-1 and TRBJ1-1; 7 positions agree with TRBD1. Trimming removed 3 bases from V and 7 bases from J; junction bases left unmatched: 11. The length of the CDR3 is 15 residues. Germline assignment: CDR1 SGHAT and CDR2 FQDESV (reference sequence).

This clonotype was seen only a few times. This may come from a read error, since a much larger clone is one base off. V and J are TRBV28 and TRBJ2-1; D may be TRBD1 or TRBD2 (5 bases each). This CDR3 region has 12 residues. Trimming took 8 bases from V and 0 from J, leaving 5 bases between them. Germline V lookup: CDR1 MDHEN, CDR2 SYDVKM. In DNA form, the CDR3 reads TGTGCCAGCGGGGGCTCCTACAATGAGCAGTTCTTC. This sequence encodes CASGGSYNEQFF.

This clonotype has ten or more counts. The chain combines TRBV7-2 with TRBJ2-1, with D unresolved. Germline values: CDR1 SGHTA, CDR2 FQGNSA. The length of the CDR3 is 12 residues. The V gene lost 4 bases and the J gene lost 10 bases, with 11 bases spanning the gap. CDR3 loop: CASSYPSGEQFF. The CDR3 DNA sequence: TGTGCCAGCAGCTATCCGAGTGGGGAGCAGTTCTTC.

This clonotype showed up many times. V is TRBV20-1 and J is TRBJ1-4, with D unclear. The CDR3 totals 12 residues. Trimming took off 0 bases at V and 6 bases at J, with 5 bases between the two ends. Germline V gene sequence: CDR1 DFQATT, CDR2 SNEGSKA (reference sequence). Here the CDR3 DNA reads TGCAGTGCTAGAGACAGCGATGAAAAACTGTTTTTT. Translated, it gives CSARDSDEKLFF.

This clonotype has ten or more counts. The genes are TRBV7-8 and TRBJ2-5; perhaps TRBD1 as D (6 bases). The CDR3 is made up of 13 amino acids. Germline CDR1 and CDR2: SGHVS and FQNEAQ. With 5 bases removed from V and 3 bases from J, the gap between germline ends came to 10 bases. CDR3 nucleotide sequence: TGTGCCAGCAGCACCCGGACAGAAGAGACCCAGTACTTC. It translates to CASSTRTEETQYF.

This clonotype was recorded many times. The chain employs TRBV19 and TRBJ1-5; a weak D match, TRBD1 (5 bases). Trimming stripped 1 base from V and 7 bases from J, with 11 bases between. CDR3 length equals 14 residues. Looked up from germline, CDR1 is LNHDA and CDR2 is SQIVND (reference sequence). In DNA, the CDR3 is TGTGCCAGTAGTATAGTTGGGGCACGGCAGCCCCAGCATTTT. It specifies CASSIVGARQPQHF.

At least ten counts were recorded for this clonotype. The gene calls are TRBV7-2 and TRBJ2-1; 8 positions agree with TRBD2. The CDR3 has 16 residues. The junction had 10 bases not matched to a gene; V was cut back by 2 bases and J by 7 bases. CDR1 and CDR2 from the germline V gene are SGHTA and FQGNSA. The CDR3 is CASSLNPAGGYNEQFF. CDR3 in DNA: TGTGCCAGCAGCTTAAACCCTGCGGGGGGATATAATGAGCAGTTCTTC.

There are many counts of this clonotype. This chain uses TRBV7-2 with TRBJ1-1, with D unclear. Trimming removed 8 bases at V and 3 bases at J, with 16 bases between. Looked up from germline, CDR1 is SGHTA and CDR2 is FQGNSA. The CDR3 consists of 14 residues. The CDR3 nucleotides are TGTGCCAGCTCCCCGGACGGGTACTACACTGAAGCTTTCTTT. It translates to CASSPDGYYTEAFF.

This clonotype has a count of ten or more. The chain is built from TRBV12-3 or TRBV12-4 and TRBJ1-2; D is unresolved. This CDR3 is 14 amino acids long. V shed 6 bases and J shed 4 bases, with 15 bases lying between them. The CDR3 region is CASSPYGQGYGYTF. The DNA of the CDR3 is TGTGCCAGCAGCCCTTATGGGCAAGGCTATGGCTACACCTTC.

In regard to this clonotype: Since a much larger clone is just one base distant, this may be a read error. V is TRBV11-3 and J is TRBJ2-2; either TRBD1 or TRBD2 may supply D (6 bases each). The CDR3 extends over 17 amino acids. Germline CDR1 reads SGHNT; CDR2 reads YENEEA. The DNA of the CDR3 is TGTGCCAGCAGCCCTTCGGTCGGGGGCCGTATATCCGGGGAGCTGCTTTTT. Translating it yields CASSPSVGGRISGELLF.

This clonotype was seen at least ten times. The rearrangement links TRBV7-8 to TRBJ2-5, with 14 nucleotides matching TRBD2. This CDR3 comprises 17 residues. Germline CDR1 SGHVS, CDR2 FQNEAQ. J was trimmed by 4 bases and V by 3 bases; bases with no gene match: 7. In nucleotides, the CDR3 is TGTGCCAGCAGCTTGGGACTAGCGGGGGCCCAGGGAGAGACCCAGTACTTC. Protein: CASSLGLAGAQGETQYF.

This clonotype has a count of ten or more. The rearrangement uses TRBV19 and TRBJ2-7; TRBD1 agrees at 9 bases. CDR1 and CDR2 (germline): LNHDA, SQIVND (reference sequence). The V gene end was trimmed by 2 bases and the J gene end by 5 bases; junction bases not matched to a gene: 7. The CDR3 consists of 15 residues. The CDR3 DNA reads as TGTGCCAGTAGTATACCGGGACAGGGACTGGACGAGCAGTACTTC. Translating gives CASSIPGQGLDEQYF. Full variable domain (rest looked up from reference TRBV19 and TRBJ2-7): DGGITQSPKYLFRKEGQNVTLSCEQNLNHDAMYWYRQDPGQGLRLIYYSQIVNDFQKGDIAEGYSVSREKKESFPLTVTSAQKNPTAFYLCASSIPGQGLDEQYFGPGTRLTVT.

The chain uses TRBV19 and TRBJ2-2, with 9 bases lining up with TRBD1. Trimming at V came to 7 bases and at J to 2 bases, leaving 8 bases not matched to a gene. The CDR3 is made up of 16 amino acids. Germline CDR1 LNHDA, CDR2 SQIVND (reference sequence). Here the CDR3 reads CASTPRGQGNTGELFF. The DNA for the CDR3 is TGTGCCAGTACCCCGCGGGGACAGGGAAACACCGGGGAGCTGTTTTTT.

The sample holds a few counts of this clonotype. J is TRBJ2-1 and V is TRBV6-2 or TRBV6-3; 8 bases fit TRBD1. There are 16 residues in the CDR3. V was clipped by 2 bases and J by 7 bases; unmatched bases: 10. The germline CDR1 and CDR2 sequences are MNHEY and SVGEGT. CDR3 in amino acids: CASSYLRGQDLNEQFF. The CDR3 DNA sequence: TGTGCCAGCAGTTACCTGAGGGGACAGGACCTAAATGAGCAGTTCTTC.

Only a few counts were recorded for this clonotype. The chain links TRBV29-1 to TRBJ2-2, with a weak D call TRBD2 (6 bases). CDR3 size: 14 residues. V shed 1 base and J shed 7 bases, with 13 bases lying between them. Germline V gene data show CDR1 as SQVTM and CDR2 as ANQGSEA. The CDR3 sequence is CSVEAVVGGGELFF. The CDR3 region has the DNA TGCAGCGTTGAAGCGGTGGTCGGGGGCGGGGAGCTGTTTTTT.